These T cell receptor beta chains were read from a single sample in a study of blood T cell repertoires in COVID-19. The data were produced by immunoSEQ multiplex PCR, yet TCRdb's version contains in-frame clones alone and is incomplete. The profile shows about 76,000 clones, around 85% of them singletons. Material: peripheral blood. All receptors come from a human donor in a cohort sampled during active COVID-19. Each CDR3 is given with its conserved first and last residue. Fields, in order: clone size, CDR3 length, J gene, V gene, D gene, CDR3 DNA, CDR3 protein. The D gene is left open where the match is weak. The listing skips clone size in some rows; elsewhere it reads once, few, many or a size class.

size: .
length: 11
J: TRBJ2-7
V: TRBV20-1
D: TRBD1
DNA: TGCAGTGCCGACAGGGTCAACGAGCAGTACTTC
CDR3: CSADRVNEQYF

size: .
length: 13
J: TRBJ2-7
V: TRBV7-8
D: .
DNA: TGTGCCAGCAGCTTAGACCACAGCTACGAGCAGTACTTC
CDR3: CASSLDHSYEQYF

size: .
length: 15
J: TRBJ1-1
V: TRBV10-3
D: .
DNA: TGTGCCATCAGTGACTCCAGGGGTTGGGGCACTGAAGCTTTCTTT
CDR3: CAISDSRGWGTEAFF

size: .
length: 13
J: TRBJ2-1
V: TRBV24-1
D: .
DNA: TGTGCCACCAGTGAAATGGGGAGGCATGAGCAGTTCTTC
CDR3: CATSEMGRHEQFF

size: .
length: 12
J: TRBJ1-4
V: TRBV5-1
D: .
DNA: TGCGCCAGCAGCTTGGGAGGTGAAAAACTGTTTTTT
CDR3: CASSLGGEKLFF

size: .
length: 13
J: TRBJ1-2
V: TRBV27
D: TRBD1
DNA: TGTGCCAGCAGTCCACAGGGGTTTTATGGCTACACCTTC
CDR3: CASSPQGFYGYTF

size: .
length: 12
J: TRBJ2-7
V: TRBV11-2
D: .
DNA: TGTGCCAGCAGCTCCGGGGGCTACGAGCAGTACTTC
CDR3: CASSSGGYEQYF

size: .
length: 12
J: TRBJ2-2
V: TRBV10-3
D: .
DNA: TGTGCCTCGTCTACGGGTACCGGGGAGCTGTTTTTT
CDR3: CASSTGTGELFF

size: .
length: 13
J: TRBJ1-4
V: TRBV29-1
D: TRBD1
DNA: TGCAGCGTTGCGGACAGGGGGGATGAAAAACTGTTTTTT
CDR3: CSVADRGDEKLFF

size: .
length: 12
J: TRBJ1-1
V: TRBV6-6
D: TRBD1
DNA: TGTGCCAGCAGAGGGGACAGGGATGAAGCTTTCTTT
CDR3: CASRGDRDEAFF

size: .
length: 14
J: TRBJ2-7
V: TRBV13
D: TRBD2
DNA: TGTGCCAGCAGTCGGACTAGCGTCGCTTACGAGCAGTACTTC
CDR3: CASSRTSVAYEQYF

size: .
length: 16
J: TRBJ2-7
V: TRBV5-1
D: .
DNA: TGCGCCAGCAGCTTGGGGACTGAAATCCAATCCTACGAGCAGTACTTC
CDR3: CASSLGTEIQSYEQYF

size: once
length: 13
J: TRBJ2-7
V: TRBV19
D: TRBD1
DNA: TGTGCCAGTAGTACCTCAGGGGGCTACGAGCAGTACTTC
CDR3: CASSTSGGYEQYF

size: .
length: 15
J: TRBJ2-2
V: TRBV14
D: TRBD1
DNA: TGTGCCAGCAGCCAAGAGCAGGGGGAACACCGGGGAGCTGTTTTT
CDR3: CASSQEQGEHRGAVF